The clone carrying this T cell receptor (beta chain) was recorded at least ten times. This record comes from a study of neurological immune-mediated disorders. TCRdb itself ran the 5' RACE reads through MiXCR, one entry per CDR3 protein. The sample includes 55,000 to 70,000 distinct CDR3 sequences, around 3.9% seen only once; the top ten take 1.3%. The CDR3 runs 12 residues. Germline trimming cut 10 bases from V and 4 bases from J; bases unmatched to any gene: 4. Looked up from germline, CDR1 is MNHEY and CDR2 is SVGAGI. J is TRBJ2-5 and V is TRBV6-5, with 9 bases aligning to TRBD2. The sequence came from a man between 25 and 39 years old with multiple sclerosis. Sequencing was done on a sample of PBMCs. The CDR3 loop is CATGTSRETQYF. For the CDR3, the DNA is TGTGCCACCGGGACTAGCCGAGAGACCCAGTACTTC.